This T cell receptor (beta chain) was retrieved from a study of cytomegalovirus exposure and HLA in healthy donors. Study background: The platform used for the 120 validation repertoires matched that of the approximately 710 first-cohort repertoires, a later analysis reported.

While the first cohort had 700 or so subjects, the donors belonged to the separate validation cohort of over a hundred subjects. Turning to this clone: Its specificity is unknown.

Findings and caveats of the study: The study labeled 180 or so TCR beta chains cytomegalovirus-associated. Specificity for CMV antigens was confirmed in vitro for three of the CMV-associated chains.

After removal of 4 bases from V and 6 bases from J, the junction contained 7 bases not matched to a gene. Germline assignment: CDR1 MNHEY and CDR2 SMNVEV (reference sequence). The CDR3 length is 14 residues. The method was immunoSEQ multiplex PCR; TCRdb's version includes in-frame clones alone and lacks a portion of them. The sample lists 260,000 or so clones, 90% occurring once. The chain combines TRBV27 with TRBJ2-5; 8 bases line up with TRBD2. The source is a woman in her twenties or thirties in good health and CMV-seronegative. Source material: PBMCs. The CDR3 reads CASSSGGAVKTQYF. Written as DNA, the CDR3 is TGTGCCAGCAGTTCGGGGGGGGCGGTAAAGACCCAGTACTTC.